These 23 T cell receptor beta chains share one sample of origin, sequenced in a study of breast tumors, draining lymph nodes, adjacent tissues. The lymph nodes were axillary draining lymph nodes from breast cancer patients. TCRdb reprocessed the multiplex PCR reads with MiXCR, giving one entry per CDR3 protein. Altogether about 110,000 distinct CDR3 sequences are present, about 30% being singletons, with the ten largest covering less than 6%. Material for sequencing was axillary lymph node tissue. The receptors were sampled from a female donor with breast cancer. Some clones in this sample may be carry-over from other donors' samples.

This chain joins TRBV15 and TRBJ1-2; a possible D gene is TRBD1 (5 bases). This CDR3 contains 13 residues. Germline CDR1 reads LNHNV; CDR2 reads YYDKDF (reference sequence). V was pared by 6 bases and J by 9 bases, with 17 bases between. The CDR3 reads CATRIDSVYRYTF. The CDR3 coding sequence is TGTGCCACCAGGATCGACAGCGTTTATCGCTACACCTTC.

V usage is TRBV24-1 and J usage is TRBJ1-2; 7 bases map to TRBD1. The CDR3 has 13 amino acids. V lost 7 bases, J lost 5 bases, and 6 bases stayed unmatched. CDR1 is KGHDR and CDR2 is SFDVKD in the germline V gene. This chain's CDR3 is CATRSPGGYGYTF. CDR3 nucleotide sequence: TGTGCCACCAGATCCCCAGGGGGGTATGGCTACACCTTC.

This chain connects TRBV7-9 to TRBJ1-4, with D possibly TRBD1 on 6 matching bases. Trimming stripped 5 bases from V and 14 bases from J, with 12 bases between. Germline CDR1 SEHNR, CDR2 FQNEAQ (reference sequence). The CDR3 has 11 residues. The CDR3 sequence: CASSEGDKLFF. CDR3 sequence (DNA): TGTGCCAGCAGCGAGGGGGACAAGCTGTTTTTT.

The V gene is TRBV7-2, the J gene TRBJ2-3, with 10 bases aligning to TRBD2. This CDR3 is 16 amino acids long. Germline trimming cut 6 bases from V and 5 bases from J; bases unmatched to any gene: 11. Germline V lookup: CDR1 SGHTA, CDR2 FQGNSA. The CDR3 loop reads CASSSQEREGVDTQYF. In nucleotides, the CDR3 is TGTGCCAGCAGTTCCCAGGAGCGGGAGGGAGTAGATACGCAGTATTTT.

To note about this clonotype: One end of the junction is discordant with germline, which a read error may explain. The chain joins TRBV3-1 to TRBJ2-5; D is unclear. From germline, CDR1 is LGHDT and CDR2 YNNKEL (reference sequence). There are 13 residues in the CDR3. As DNA, the CDR3 is TGCCCCAGCAGCTCAGACATCACCCAGACCCAGTACTTC. Translating gives CPSSSDITQTQYF.

The V and J genes are TRBV7-9 and TRBJ2-1, with TRBD2 identical over 11 bases. The germline V gene encodes CDR1 SEHNR and CDR2 FQNEAQ (reference sequence). J gave up 9 bases and V 3 bases, and 10 bases lay outside the gene matches. This CDR3 is built from 16 residues. CDR3 bases: TGTGCCAGCAGCTTTGGGACCCGGACTAGCGGGCTTGAGCAGTTCTTC. The encoded protein is CASSFGTRTSGLEQFF.

This chain uses TRBV9 with TRBJ2-2, with a weak D call TRBD1 (8 bases). Germline V lookup: CDR1 SGDLS, CDR2 YYNGEE. V was pared by 5 bases and J by 6 bases, with 20 bases between. The CDR3 totals 16 residues. CDR3 loop: CASRSGGSGESGELFF. CDR3 nucleotide sequence: TGTGCCAGCAGGTCAGGGGGCAGCGGGGAGTCCGGGGAGCTGTTTTTT.

The chain employs TRBV6-5 and TRBJ2-1; 8 bases match TRBD1. Germline values: CDR1 MNHEY, CDR2 SVGAGI. The junction had 6 bases not matched to a gene; V was cut back by 5 bases and J by 6 bases. This CDR3 spans 14 amino acids. This CDR3 is CASSPGQAVNEQFF. DNA for the CDR3: TGTGCCAGCAGTCCGGGACAGGCCGTCAATGAGCAGTTCTTC.

There are a few counts of this clonotype. A read error may explain this, as a much larger clone is one base away. CDR3 amino acids: CASRHGYAEQFF. CDR3 nucleotides: TGTGCCAGCAGGCATGGCTATGCTGAGCAGTTCTTC. The V gene is TRBV5-5, the J gene TRBJ2-1, with D unclear. Germline CDR1 SGHKS, CDR2 YYEKEE (reference sequence). This CDR3 is built from 12 residues. The V and J ends lost 5 bases and 9 bases respectively, with 12 bases between them. Full variable domain (missing parts from reference TRBV5-5 and TRBJ2-1): DAGVTQSPTHLIKTRGQQVTLRCSPISGHKSVSWYQQVLGQGPQFIFQYYEKEERGRGNFPDRFSARQFPNYSSELNVNALLLGDSALYLCASRHGYAEQFFGPGTRLTVL.

This sequence joins TRBV24-1 and TRBJ2-5; 8 bases align to TRBD2. The CDR3 is 17 residues long. Germline assignment: CDR1 KGHDR and CDR2 SFDVKD. V was clipped by 5 bases and J by 1 base; unmatched bases: 11. The CDR3 loop reads CATSGLSGRGAQETQYF. Written as DNA, the CDR3 is TGTGCCACCAGTGGGTTAAGCGGGAGAGGGGCCCAAGAGACCCAGTACTTC.

In this sample, this clonotype turned up many times. The chain combines TRBV9 with TRBJ1-3; weak D call: TRBD1 (5 bases). Trimming took off 6 bases at V and 0 bases at J, with 10 bases between the two ends. The CDR3 runs 14 residues. Germline lookup yields CDR1 SGDLS and CDR2 YYNGEE. The CDR3 loop reads CASTMGGSGNTIYF. Here the CDR3 DNA reads TGTGCCAGCACCATGGGGGGCTCTGGAAACACCATATATTTT.

The table lists this clonotype with a few counts. A much bigger clone sits one base away, suggesting this may be a read error. This sequence joins TRBV20-1 and TRBJ2-1; 7 positions agree with TRBD1. With V trimmed by 3 bases and J by 9 bases, 11 bases remained unmatched. Germline V gene sequence: CDR1 DFQATT, CDR2 SNEGSKA (reference sequence). The CDR3 sequence is 14 residues long. The CDR3 DNA follows: TGCAGTGCTAGTAAAGGGACAGTCGGCACTGAGCAGTTCTTC. Its protein is CSASKGTVGTEQFF.

This clonotype has a count of ten or more. At one end the junction does not follow the germline gene, possibly because of a read error. J is TRBJ1-5 and V is TRBV6-5; D is possibly TRBD1 (6 bases). CDR1 and CDR2 from the germline V gene are MNHEY and SVGAGI. CDR3 size: 17 residues. DNA for the CDR3: TGTGCCAGCAGTCACTCGGGACGGGGGGCGGGTGGTCAGCCCCAGCATTTT. Its translation is CASSHSGRGAGGQPQHF.

CDR3 sequence: CASSLVPRGLLAKNIQYF. The CDR3 DNA sequence: TGTGCCAGCAGCTTGGTGCCCCGGGGACTCCTAGCCAAAAACATTCAGTACTTC. The rearrangement links TRBV5-5 to TRBJ2-4; tentatively, D is TRBD2 (6 bases). The germline V gene has CDR1 SGHKS and CDR2 YYEKEE (reference sequence). The CDR3 consists of 18 residues. Between the trimmed V and J ends, which lost 0 bases and 0 bases, there was a span of 16 bases.

The chain recombines TRBV18 with TRBJ2-3; D unclear. The V gene's germline CDR1 is KGHSH and CDR2 LQKENI. This CDR3 is built from 16 residues. V lost 4 bases to trimming and J lost 3 bases, with 17 bases between them. CDR3 in amino acids: CASSLRPLLGTDTQYF. CDR3 nucleotides: TGTGCCAGCTCACTCAGACCGCTTCTAGGGACAGATACGCAGTATTTT.

About this clonotype itself: A junction end diverges from the germline sequence, so it may reflect a read error. The chain couples TRBV12-3 or TRBV12-4 to TRBJ1-1; D uncertain. The CDR3 extends over 16 amino acids. The CDR3 is CASSLGPDIMPTEALF. CDR3 DNA: TGTGCCAGCAGTTTGGGCCCCGACATAATGCCCACTGAAGCTCTCTTT.

By share of the sample, this clonotype is medium-sized. The J gene is TRBJ2-7, the V gene TRBV2, with unresolved D. This CDR3 is 12 amino acids long. Looked up from germline, CDR1 is SNHLY and CDR2 is FYNNEI. Trimming took 7 bases from V and 0 from J, leaving 7 bases between them. The CDR3 coding sequence is TGTGCCAGCAACCAGTTCTCCTACGAGCAGTACTTC. Protein: CASNQFSYEQYF.

The gene calls are TRBV20-1 and TRBJ2-5; D is perhaps TRBD2 (7 bases). Germline CDR1 DFQATT, CDR2 SNEGSKA (reference sequence). V was cut by 3 bases and J by 5 bases, with 10 bases left in between. The length of the CDR3 is 12 residues. The chain's CDR3 is CSARTGGETQYF. The CDR3 DNA reads as TGCAGTGCTAGGACGGGGGGCGAGACCCAGTACTTC.

The sample holds many counts of this clonotype. This chain joins TRBV5-6 and TRBJ1-2; perhaps TRBD1 as D (6 bases). V lost 5 bases and J 3 bases, leaving 14 bases between the germline ends. This CDR3 has 14 residues. CDR1 and CDR2 from the germline V gene are SGHDT and YYEEEE. CDR3 bases: TGTGCCAGCAGGGGGACACTCAGGGACTATGGCTACACCTTC. Protein: CASRGTLRDYGYTF.

This clonotype was picked up many times. V is TRBV29-1 and J is TRBJ2-5, with 9 bases matching TRBD2. Germline lookup yields CDR1 SQVTM and CDR2 ANQGSEA. This CDR3 is built from 17 residues. Losses at the gene ends were 7 bases for V and 3 bases for J; bases not matched to a gene: 18. The CDR3 sequence: CSENTGLSERGEETQYF. In DNA form, the CDR3 reads TGCAGCGAGAACACAGGCTTGAGTGAGCGGGGGGAAGAGACCCAGTACTTC.

For this clonotype: Relative to the germline gene, one junction end is altered; a read error may explain this. The chain links TRBV7-8 to TRBJ2-2; 13 bases fit TRBD2. This CDR3 has 18 residues. In germline, CDR1 is SGHVS, CDR2 FQNEAQ. This CDR3 is CAGSPGLAGPENTGELFF. The DNA for the CDR3 is TGTGCCGGCAGCCCGGGACTAGCGGGACCAGAAAACACCGGGGAGCTGTTCTTT.

Regarding this clonotype: This may be a read error, as it is one base from a much larger clone. The CDR3 coding sequence is TGTGCCAGCAGATGGGGACTAGCGGCGTACAATGAGCAGCTCTTC. Its protein product is CASRWGLAAYNEQLF. V and J are TRBV12-3 or TRBV12-4 and TRBJ2-1; 11 nucleotides line up with TRBD2. This CDR3 is 15 amino acids long.

This chain uses TRBV29-1 with TRBJ2-3; D is uncertain. V was trimmed by 8 bases and J by 5 bases, leaving 17 bases between them. The germline gives CDR1 SQVTM, CDR2 ANQGSEA. This CDR3 spans 13 amino acids. The CDR3 here is CSHQGGRGDTQYF. The CDR3, as DNA: TGCAGCCACCAAGGTGGGCGAGGAGATACGCAGTATTTT.